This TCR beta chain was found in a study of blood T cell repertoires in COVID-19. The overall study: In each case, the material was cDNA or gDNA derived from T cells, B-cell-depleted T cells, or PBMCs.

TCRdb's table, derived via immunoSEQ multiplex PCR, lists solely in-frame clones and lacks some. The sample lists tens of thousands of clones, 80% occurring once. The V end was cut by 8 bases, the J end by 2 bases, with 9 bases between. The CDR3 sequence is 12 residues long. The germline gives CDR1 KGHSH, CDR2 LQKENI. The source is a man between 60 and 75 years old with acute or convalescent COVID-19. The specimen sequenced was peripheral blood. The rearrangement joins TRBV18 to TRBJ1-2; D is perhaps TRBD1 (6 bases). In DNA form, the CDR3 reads TGTGCCAGCCAGCAGGGGAACTATGGCTACACCTTC. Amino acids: CASQQGNYGYTF.